Listed here is a single TCR beta chain. The CDR3 loop spans 16 amino acids. V dropped 6 bases and J dropped 4 bases, with 21 bases sitting between them. These data belong to a study of blood T cell repertoires in COVID-19. Original processing methods: It was from reference gene primer amplification that nucleated cell counts were estimated. Libraries were prepared by immunoSEQ multiplex PCR; TCRdb keeps only in-frame clonotypes and omits some of them. That table supplies the V and J calls and clone size; D and trimming were determined from the DNA. The data contain about 130,000 clones, roughly 72% of them singletons.

This chain uses TRBV23-1 with TRBJ1-2, with D possibly being TRBD1 (5 bases). TRBV23-1 is an ORF, and what it does is uncertain. Source material: peripheral blood. This sequence was found in a man aged 55 to 70 with acute or convalescent COVID-19. In DNA, the CDR3 is TGCGCCAGCAGGCTCATGGCGGACGGGGGGGTCTATGGCTACACCTTC. Translation gives CASRLMADGGVYGYTF.